This is a list of T cell receptor beta chains from one sample in a study of beta chain features in type 1 diabetes. Data came from immunoSEQ multiplex PCR; TCRdb stores just in-frame clones and leaves some out. The sample includes around 190,000 clones, less than 15% of them seen just once. The sequenced sample consisted of central memory CD4+ T cells from blood. The receptors here all came from a woman under 30 in good health. Each CDR3 is given with its conserved first and last residue. D genes are given only for firm matches. Part of the rows lack a size; the others show once, few, many or a class for expanded clones.

cdr3_nt,cdr3_aa,d_call,clone_size,j_call,v_call,cdr3_length
TGTGCCAGCAGTGAGCGGGGCGCGTCCAAAAACATTCAGTACTTC,CASSERGASKNIQYF,TRBD2,few,TRBJ2-4,TRBV28,15
TGTGCCAGCAGGGCAGGGCTACATACGCAGTATTTT,CASRAGLHTQYF,NA,few,TRBJ2-3,TRBV2,12
TGCGCCAGCAGCTCGAGGGACAGGGGGTGGACTGAAGCTTTCTTT,CASSSRDRGWTEAFF,TRBD1,NA,TRBJ1-1,TRBV5-1,15
TGTGCCAGCAGTGATCTGCACATGGGCACAGATACGCAGTATTTT,CASSDLHMGTDTQYF,NA,NA,TRBJ2-3,TRBV6-1,15
TGTGCCAGCGCCTCCGACACGATGAACACTGAAGCTTTCTTT,CASASDTMNTEAFF,NA,NA,TRBJ1-1,TRBV6-5,14
TGTGCCTGGAGTGGGGGAGCCTACGAGCAGTACTTC,CAWSGGAYEQYF,NA,NA,TRBJ2-7,TRBV30,12
TGCAGCGTTACCCAAACCAGGGACTTCAAAAACATTCAGTACTTC,CSVTQTRDFKNIQYF,NA,NA,TRBJ2-4,TRBV29-1,15
TGTGCCAGCAGCAAGGGACAGGGGCGGGAGACCCAGTACTTC,CASSKGQGRETQYF,TRBD1,NA,TRBJ2-5,TRBV7-9,14
TGTGCCATCAGTTTTTCTAGCGGGGGGAACACCGGGGAGCTGTTTTTT,CAISFSSGGNTGELFF,TRBD2,NA,TRBJ2-2,TRBV10-3,16
TGTGCCAGCAGGGTCGGGACAACTAATGAAAAACTGTTTTTT,CASRVGTTNEKLFF,NA,few,TRBJ1-4,TRBV28,14
TGTGCCAGCAGCTTAGGGGCCCGGGAGCAGTACTTC,CASSLGAREQYF,NA,NA,TRBJ2-7,TRBV7-2,12
TGTGCCAGCGCGCGGACAGGGGGAAGTTTTAGCTATGGCTACACCTTC,CASARTGGSFSYGYTF,TRBD1,few,TRBJ1-2,TRBV9,16
TGTGCCAGCAGCTTACAGTATCGCATAAACTATGGCTACACCTTC,CASSLQYRINYGYTF,NA,NA,TRBJ1-2,TRBV7-8,15
TGTGCCAGCAGGCTGGCGGGAGTTCGAGAGCAGTACTTC,CASRLAGVREQYF,TRBD2,NA,TRBJ2-7,TRBV25-1,13
TGTGCCAGCAGCTTACGGAGGACAGGGATCGATGAGCAGTTCTTC,CASSLRRTGIDEQFF,TRBD1,few,TRBJ2-1,TRBV11-2,15